This T cell receptor (beta chain) came from a study of blood T cells in healthy people across ages. There were healthy Caucasian individuals from Russia, aged about 6 to 90, serving as donors. Every sample yielded at least 6 million isolated PBMCs. Through a sample-barcoded 5' primer and a J-beta primer mix, a second PCR was run for roughly 7 to 12 cycles. TCRdb used MiXCR to reprocess the 5' RACE reads, holding one entry per CDR3 protein. The table includes approximately 1.5 million distinct CDR3 sequences, 35% to 45% detected once. This clonotype was recorded once. The sample consisted of blood. The receptor was isolated from a woman aged 18 to 35 in good health.

The CDR3 DNA follows: TGTGCCTCTAAGGGGGGGGGCGATGGGAACTATGGCTACACCTTC. Its protein is CASKGGGDGNYGYTF. The gene calls are TRBV27 and TRBJ1-2, with D maybe TRBD1 (6 bases). Between the trimmed V and J ends, which lost 11 bases and 2 bases, there was a span of 21 bases. The length of the CDR3 is 15 residues. Germline V gives CDR1 MNHEY, CDR2 SMNVEV (reference sequence).